This T cell receptor beta chain was profiled in a study of T cells in Graves' hyperthyroidism and ophthalmopathy. Turning to the study itself: Peripheral blood draws took place at initial diagnosis, ahead of any treatment.

The PBMCs studied were ones that came from 8.5 to 10 ml fresh peripheral blood. Concerning this clonotype itself: Its specificity is not known.

This CDR3 has 14 amino acids. The germline V and J ends were trimmed by 6 bases and 5 bases, with 20 bases remaining between them. In germline, CDR1 is DFQATT, CDR2 SNEGSKA (reference sequence). General study results and limits: Ophthalmopathy could be told apart from stable hyperthyroidism with a 13 V-J model. The model made its ophthalmopathy prediction, and onset followed a median about 6 months later.

What was amplified from RNA transcripts were TCR beta CDR3 regions. Initially, a first-round RT-PCR of the TCR CDR3 employed the HTBI primer set. TCRdb fed the multiplex PCR reads into MiXCR, producing one record per CDR3 protein. The table shows about 740,000 distinct CDR3 sequences, with 12% to 15% occurring only once. The chain combines TRBV20-1 with TRBJ2-7; D assignment may be TRBD1 or TRBD2 (6 bases each). Sequences were obtained from blood. This sequence originates from a woman aged 18-35 years with Graves' hyperthyroidism. CDR3 sequence (DNA): TGCAGTGCCCGGGAAGGGGGGCTCATCCACGAGCAGTACTTC. It specifies CSAREGGLIHEQYF.